The 16 T cell receptor beta chains reported below all come from one sample, sequenced in a study of blood T cell repertoires in COVID-19. Data came from immunoSEQ multiplex PCR; TCRdb stores just in-frame clones and leaves some out. This sample has about 64,000 clones; around 66% occur once, and the top ten carry roughly 50%. Material for sequencing was PBMCs or T cells enriched from blood (not recorded which). All receptors come from a woman between 55 and 75 years old who had been exposed to COVID-19.

The chain is built from TRBV14 and TRBJ1-1, with TRBD1 identical over 10 bases. With V trimmed by 0 bases and J by 2 bases, 12 bases remained unmatched. From germline, CDR1 is SGHDN and CDR2 FVKESK. CDR3 length equals 19 residues. The CDR3 protein is CASSQDPWTGGNLNTEAFF. The CDR3 bases are TGTGCCAGCAGCCAAGATCCCTGGACAGGGGGAAATTTAAACACTGAAGCTTTCTTT.

This sequence joins TRBV5-8 and TRBJ2-1; 8 bases map to TRBD2. The CDR3 has 15 amino acids. V lost 1 base to trimming and J lost 0 bases; unmatched junction nucleotides: 0. CDR1 is SGHTS, CDR2 YDEGEE, per germline. The CDR3 nucleotides read TGTGCCAGCAGCTTGAGCGGGAGCTCCTACAATGAGCAGTTCTTC. Translation gives CASSLSGSSYNEQFF.

This clone has more than one count but fewer than ten. J is TRBJ2-1 and V is TRBV29-1; tentative D call: TRBD2 (5 bases). This CDR3 has 14 residues. V was shortened by 4 bases and J by 0 bases, with 10 bases between the two germline ends. Germline values: CDR1 SQVTM, CDR2 ANQGSEA. The CDR3 DNA reads TGCAGCGTTGGTTCGGGGTTCTCCTACAATGAGCAGTTCTTC. Its translation is CSVGSGFSYNEQFF.

V gene TRBV25-1 combines with J gene TRBJ2-1, with TRBD2 matching over 7 bases. CDR1 MGHDK and CDR2 SYGVNS come from the germline V gene. Germline trimming cut 3 bases from V and 7 bases from J; bases unmatched to any gene: 6. CDR3 length: 14 residues. The CDR3 nucleotides read TGTGCCAGCAGTGAGGGGGGGGAAGCTAATGAGCAGTTCTTC. Its protein product is CASSEGGEANEQFF.

The DNA of the CDR3 is TGTGCCAGCACGGGACAAGTCGAGCAGTACTTC. This sequence encodes CASTGQVEQYF. The chain joins TRBV6-6 to TRBJ2-7; TRBD1 is a possible D gene (6 bases). CDR1 and CDR2 from the germline V gene are MNHNY and SVGAGI (reference sequence). The ends were cut back, 7 bases at V and 6 bases at J, with 10 bases in the middle. This CDR3 is 11 amino acids long.

The chain uses TRBV29-1 and TRBJ2-7; maybe TRBD1 (5 bases). V was clipped by 6 bases and J by 0 bases, with 9 bases between them. CDR3 size: 12 residues. Looked up from germline, CDR1 is SQVTM and CDR2 is ANQGSEA. CDR3 DNA sequence: TGCAGCGTGGGGCAGGTCTCCTACGAGCAGTACTTC. Protein product: CSVGQVSYEQYF.

Written as DNA, the CDR3 is TGTGCCAGCAGCTTGTTGATAGGAGTCTACCAGCCCCAGCATTTT. Its translation: CASSLLIGVYQPQHF. The V gene is TRBV5-8, the J gene TRBJ1-5; D unresolved. Germline V gene sequence: CDR1 SGHTS, CDR2 YDEGEE. The V and J ends lost 1 base and 7 bases respectively, with 15 bases between them. This CDR3 has 15 residues.

V is TRBV11-2 and J is TRBJ2-7, with 12 bases matching TRBD2. The V segment lost 1 base and the J segment 2 bases; nucleotides outside the gene matches: 0. Germline V lookup: CDR1 SGHAT, CDR2 FQNNGV. The CDR3 runs 15 residues. CDR3 DNA sequence: TGTGCCAGCAGCTTAGGGACTAGCGGGACCTACGAGCAGTACTTC. Amino acids: CASSLGTSGTYEQYF.

The CDR3 bases are TGTGCCAGCCGGCAAATGGGGGCTACTAATGAAAAACTGTTTTTT. Translated: CASRQMGATNEKLFF. The chain links TRBV11-2 to TRBJ1-4; a possible D gene is TRBD1 (6 bases). CDR3 length: 15 residues. Germline-derived CDR1 and CDR2 are SGHAT and FQNNGV. V gave up 8 bases and J gave up 2 bases, with 15 bases separating them.

The CDR3 spells CASSNMDGTYEQYF. DNA for the CDR3: TGTGCCAGCAGCAACATGGACGGGACCTACGAGCAGTACTTC. V usage is TRBV9 and J usage is TRBJ2-7; D is perhaps TRBD2 (5 bases). CDR1 is SGDLS and CDR2 is YYNGEE in the germline V gene. The germline V and J ends were trimmed by 4 bases and 2 bases, with 13 bases remaining between them. The CDR3 runs 14 residues.

This clone was found a few times. The rearrangement links TRBV5-4 to TRBJ1-2; D uncertain. Germline loops: CDR1 SGHNT, CDR2 YYREEE (reference sequence). The CDR3 contains 13 residues. V was clipped by 5 bases and J by 4 bases, with 12 bases between them. The CDR3 region has the DNA TGTGCCAGCAGTCATGACACCAGCTATGGCTACACCTTC. Protein sequence: CASSHDTSYGYTF.

The chain uses TRBV24-1 and TRBJ2-3, with 8 bases matching TRBD1. CDR3 size: 16 residues. The ends lost 2 bases at V and 2 bases at J; junction bases unmatched: 5. CDR1 and CDR2 (germline): KGHDR, SFDVKD. The CDR3 protein is CATSDYPGQATDTQYF. The CDR3 bases are TGTGCCACCAGTGATTACCCGGGACAGGCCACAGATACGCAGTATTTT.

This clone was detected only once. The CDR3 DNA reads TGTGCCAGTAGGTCTAGCTGGGACAATGAGCAGTTCTTC. The encoded protein is CASRSSWDNEQFF. J is TRBJ2-1 and V is TRBV19, with TRBD2 as a possible D gene (5 bases). The CDR3 sequence is 13 residues long. Germline V gene sequence: CDR1 LNHDA, CDR2 SQIVND (reference sequence). The germline V and J ends were trimmed by 6 bases and 5 bases, with 11 bases remaining between them.

CDR3 DNA: TGTGCCAGCAGCTTAGGGGACAGAAACACAGATACGCAGTATTTT. This translates into CASSLGDRNTDTQYF. This chain uses TRBV7-8 with TRBJ2-3; 7 nucleotides agree with TRBD1. From germline, CDR1 is SGHVS and CDR2 FQNEAQ. This CDR3 contains 15 residues. Trimming cost V 1 base and J 2 bases; bases outside gene matches: 3.

This chain uses TRBV19 with TRBJ2-3; no clear D gene. Between the trimmed V and J ends, which lost 7 bases and 5 bases, there was a span of 7 bases. The germline V gene encodes CDR1 LNHDA and CDR2 SQIVND (reference sequence). The CDR3 has 11 residues. The CDR3 loop reads CASMSGDTQYF. The CDR3 nucleotides read TGTGCCAGTATGTCCGGAGATACGCAGTATTTT.

The V and J genes are TRBV6-2 or TRBV6-3 and TRBJ2-2, with D hard to call. Per the germline V gene, CDR1 is MNHEY and CDR2 is SVGEGT. The CDR3 totals 14 residues. V lost 6 bases, J lost 6 bases, and 14 bases lay in between. For the CDR3, the DNA is TGTGCCAGCAGCCCCGACACCGACGCCGGGGAGCTGTTTTTT. It translates to CASSPDTDAGELFF.